This TCR beta chain was captured by sequencing in a study of CD8+CD57+ T cells in acquired aplastic anemia. Study context: Sorted CD4+ and CD8+ cells gave a mean 3.2 ug DNA, range roughly 0.19 to 30 ug.

CDR3 and TCR beta VDJ profiling relied on a genomic DNA template. TCRdb recomputed calls from the reads with MiXCR, one row per CDR3 protein. The table has hundreds of thousands of distinct CDR3 sequences, approximately 57% seen once. Germline V CDR1 and CDR2: LNHNV, YYDKDF (reference sequence). V was clipped by 3 bases and J by 1 base, with 15 bases between them. The CDR3 contains 16 residues. This clonotype was observed at least ten times. Its antigen is undetermined. Study outcomes and limitations: CD8+ Simpson's diversity showed no significant patient-control difference. Shared by patients and controls, 25 to 30 CD8+ CDR3s were abundant in patients.

Specimen: sorted CD4+, CD8+, or CD8+CD57+ T cells (not recorded which) from PBMCs. This chain connects TRBV15 to TRBJ1-2; the D gene is possibly TRBD1 (6 bases). This receptor was obtained from a human donor with severe aplastic anemia or a healthy control (not recorded which). This chain's CDR3 is CATSRGTQDYNYGYTF. In DNA, the CDR3 is TGTGCCACCAGCAGGGGGACACAGGATTATAACTATGGCTACACCTTC.